What follows is one T cell receptor (beta chain) and its context. The antigen is unknown. The germline gives CDR1 LNHDA, CDR2 SQIVND (reference sequence). This CDR3 is built from 14 residues. This sample was taken from a study of T cells expressing NK-cell markers. About the research overall: The TCR beta repertoires were obtained from sorted CD3+CD56+NKG2C+, CD3+CD56+NKG2C- and CD3+CD56-NKG2C+ T cells. Seven donors tested HCMV-seropositive and one tested seronegative among the eight sequenced. Points from the study as a whole: Whether the expanded NKG2C+ T cell clones recognized HCMV remained unclear. A few donors likewise had their CD3+CD56-NKG2C+ fraction led by these clonotypes.

After re-calling the 5' RACE reads, TCRdb lists one entry per CDR3 protein, DNA absent. Its clone listing holds around 14,000 distinct CDR3 sequences. Sequenced sample: blood T cells: a sorted CD56 or NKG2C T cell subset, CD4+ or CD8+ T cells, or bulk PBMC T cells (not recorded which). This clonotype was sampled from a man aged 18 to 69 in good health. The chain joins TRBV19 to TRBJ1-5. The chain's CDR3 is CASSIWGSNQPQHF.